This T cell receptor beta chain derives from a study of persistence of HIV-infected CD4 T cells. Concerning this clone: Its target is not known.

Lysates of CMV-infected fibroblasts at approximately 9.6 ug/mL stimulated these cells. Memory cells lacking CD40L and CD69 with high CD45RO were sorted. This was the immunoSEQ version 4 assay in survey mode. Assay: immunoSEQ multiplex PCR; the TCRdb copy retains only in-frame clones and omits some. The table lists about 40,000 clones, approximately 80% of them singletons. Trimming took off 0 bases at V and 0 bases at J, with 10 bases between the two ends. CDR3 size: 16 residues. Per the germline V gene, CDR1 is SGHNT and CDR2 is YYREEE (reference sequence). The chain couples TRBV5-4 to TRBJ1-3; possible D gene TRBD1, 5 bases. Specimen: CD4+ T cells sorted from PBMCs after approximately 19-hour stimulation, collected from a patient who received antiretroviral therapy. This clonotype was sampled from an adult man with HIV who was CMV-seropositive. In DNA, the CDR3 is TGTGCCAGCAGCTTGGCGGGGCGGTCCTCTGGAAACACCATATATTTT. Amino acids: CASSLAGRSSGNTIYF.